This paragraph covers one T cell receptor beta chain sequence. The antigen is undetermined. These data come from a study of CXCR3-negative and CXCR3-positive naive CD8 T cells. Study-level points and caveats: Naive cells with CXCR3 showed TRB CDR3s that were more hydrophobic than those in CXCR3-negative naive cells.

The CDR3 has 13 amino acids. Germline CDR1 reads SGHVS; CDR2 reads FQNEAQ. TRB cDNA libraries were made by UMI-labeled 5' RACE. For each CDR3 protein, TCRdb gives one entry from its re-call of the 5' RACE reads, without DNA. The repertoire shows 130,000 to 150,000 distinct CDR3 sequences; the top ten hold around 0.3%. The gene calls are TRBV7-8 and TRBJ2-7; TCRdb picks TRBD1, but there is no DNA to check that call. The clonotype originates from a human donor in good health. Some clones in this sample may be carry-over from other donors' samples. The sample consisted of naive CXCR3+ CD8+ T cells from blood. Specified subset: CD45RO-CCR7+CD27+CD95- naive CD8+ T cells expressing CXCR3 (TNR3+). The CDR3 here is CASSIGTAYEQYF.